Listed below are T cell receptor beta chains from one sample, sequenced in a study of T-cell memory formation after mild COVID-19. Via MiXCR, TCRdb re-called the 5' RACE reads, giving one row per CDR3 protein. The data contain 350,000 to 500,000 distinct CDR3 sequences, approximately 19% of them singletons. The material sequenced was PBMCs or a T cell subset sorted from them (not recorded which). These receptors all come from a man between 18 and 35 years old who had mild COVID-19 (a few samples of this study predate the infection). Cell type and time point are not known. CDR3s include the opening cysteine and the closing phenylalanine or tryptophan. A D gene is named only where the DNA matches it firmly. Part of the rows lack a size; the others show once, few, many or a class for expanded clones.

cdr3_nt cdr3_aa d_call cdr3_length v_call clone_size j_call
TGTGCCAGCAGCCCAAGGACTAGCGGGGGCCTTAGCACAGATACGCAGTATTTT CASSPRTSGGLSTDTQYF TRBD2 18 TRBV13 NA TRBJ2-3
TGTGCCAGCAGCCGGGAGGGGACAGGGTCTGGCTACACCTTC CASSREGTGSGYTF TRBD1 14 TRBV7-2 NA TRBJ1-2
TGTGCCAGCTGCCGGGACACCAACTCTGGAAACACCATATATTTT CASCRDTNSGNTIYF NA 15 TRBV9 few TRBJ1-3
TGTGCCACCAGTGGGACAGGGAGCTCCTACAATGAGCAGTTCTTC CATSGTGSSYNEQFF TRBD1 15 TRBV24-1 NA TRBJ2-1
TGTGCCAGCGCACAGAATCAAGAGACCCAGTACTTC CASAQNQETQYF NA 12 TRBV7-9 NA TRBJ2-5
TGTGCCAGCGGAAGTGGGGGGTCTACAGATACGCAGTATTTT CASGSGGSTDTQYF NA 14 TRBV6-6 few TRBJ2-3
TGTGCCAGCCAGATGAACACTGAAGCTTTCTTT CASQMNTEAFF NA 11 TRBV19 NA TRBJ1-1
TGTGCCAGCAGTTTACCACAGGGGGCAGTTACTGAAGCTTTCTTT CASSLPQGAVTEAFF TRBD1 15 TRBV28 few TRBJ1-1
TGCAGTGCTACCCCCGGGGCCCTTCAGGGGTACGAGCAGTACTTC CSATPGALQGYEQYF NA 15 TRBV20-1 many TRBJ2-7
TGTGCCAGCAGTTTGGGGGGCCCTTTTACTGAAGCTTTCTTT CASSLGGPFTEAFF NA 14 TRBV12-3/TRBV12-4 many TRBJ1-1
TGTGCCAGCAGTGAAGGGGGGCCAGGGTCGAGCACCGGGGAGCTGTTTTTT CASSEGGPGSSTGELFF NA 17 TRBV2 few TRBJ2-2
TGTGCCAGCAGCTTTGAGCAGGGCTATCAGCCCCAGCATTTT CASSFEQGYQPQHF NA 14 TRBV7-2 few TRBJ1-5
TGTGCCAGCAGGGGAGGATTCGGTGAGCAGTTCTTC CASRGGFGEQFF NA 12 TRBV6-1 few TRBJ2-1
TGTGCCAGCAGCCCGGCCCACAGGGTGGGAGGTTACGAGCAGTACTTC CASSPAHRVGGYEQYF NA 16 TRBV5-4 NA TRBJ2-7
TGTGCCAGCAGTTCTAACCCAGGGATCGACACTGAAGCTTTCTTT CASSSNPGIDTEAFF NA 15 TRBV28 few TRBJ1-1
TGTGCCAGCAGCGCCCGGGACAGCCACACTGAAGCTTTCTTT CASSARDSHTEAFF TRBD1 14 TRBV11-2 few TRBJ1-1
TGTGCCAGCAGCCAGACCTACCCGAACACCGGGGAGCTGTTTTTT CASSQTYPNTGELFF NA 15 TRBV7-8 NA TRBJ2-2
TGTGCCACCTCACTAGCGGGGGGGCCCAATACGCAGTATTTT CATSLAGGPNTQYF TRBD2 14 TRBV6-2/TRBV6-3 NA TRBJ2-3
TGTGCCAGCAGCTTAAGGGGGCGCGGGACTGAGCAGTTCTTC CASSLRGRGTEQFF NA 14 TRBV11-3 NA TRBJ2-1
TGTGCCAGCTCACCACCTGGTCGCGGGGCCTCCTACAATGAGCAGTTCTTC CASSPPGRGASYNEQFF NA 17 TRBV18 NA TRBJ2-1
TGTGCCAGCACCCCCCCTTTCGGGAACACCGGGGAGCTGTTTTTT CASTPPFGNTGELFF NA 15 TRBV7-9 many TRBJ2-2
TGTGCCAGCAGCTTAGCGGTGGTCCGCGGTACGCAGTATTTT CASSLAVVRGTQYF NA 14 TRBV7-8 NA TRBJ2-3
TGCAGTGCTAGAGAAGGTAGCGGCAAAAACATTCAGTACTTC CSAREGSGKNIQYF NA 14 TRBV20-1 NA TRBJ2-4
TGTGCCAGCAGTGGGGCGGACCGCTACGAGCAGTACTTC CASSGADRYEQYF NA 13 TRBV2 few TRBJ2-7
TGCGCCAGCAGCTCCGGGACAGGCCAGGCGGTGAATGAGCAGTTCTTC CASSSGTGQAVNEQFF TRBD1 16 TRBV5-1 NA TRBJ2-1
TGCGCCAGCAGCACCGACGCGGGACAGGGACCCAACGTCCTGACTTTC CASSTDAGQGPNVLTF TRBD1 16 TRBV5-1 few TRBJ2-6
TGTGCCAGCAGTTACTCCGCTCGCTACAATGAGCAGTTCTTC CASSYSARYNEQFF NA 14 TRBV6-5 few TRBJ2-1
TGTGCCAGCAGCGCTCTTCGGAAAGAGTGCACTGAAGCTTTCTTT CASSALRKECTEAFF NA 15 TRBV3-2 NA TRBJ1-1
TGTGCCAGCAGCCCCGGGACAGATTCCTACGAGCAGTACTTC CASSPGTDSYEQYF TRBD1 14 TRBV18 many TRBJ2-7
TGTGCCAGCTCACCTGGTGAAAAACTGTTTTTT CASSPGEKLFF NA 11 TRBV18 NA TRBJ1-4
TGCGCCAGCAGGCCGGACAGACAAACTCACGGCTACACCTTC CASRPDRQTHGYTF NA 14 TRBV10-2 NA TRBJ1-2
TGTGCCAGCAGTTCCTGGGGTGCTCCGAACACCGGGGAGCTGTTTTTT CASSSWGAPNTGELFF NA 16 TRBV27 few TRBJ2-2
TGCAGTGCTAGAGATATTGGGCCGAGCGAGCAGTACTTC CSARDIGPSEQYF NA 13 TRBV20-1 NA TRBJ2-7
TGTGCCAGCAGCCTCGCCCACAATGAGCAGTTCTTC CASSLAHNEQFF NA 12 TRBV12-3/TRBV12-4 many TRBJ2-1
TGTGCCAGCAGCTGGGGACGAGACACTGAAGCTTTCTTT CASSWGRDTEAFF NA 13 TRBV11-2 few TRBJ1-1
TGCGCCAGCAGCGGGGGACAGGGGCCGGGGCGCATGAACACTGAAGCTTTCTTT CASSGGQGPGRMNTEAFF TRBD1 18 TRBV5-1 few TRBJ1-1
TGCGCCAGCAGCCCCGAGGTCGGGGGTTACAATTCACCCCTCCACTTT CASSPEVGGYNSPLHF NA 16 TRBV4-1 few TRBJ1-6
TGTGCCAGCAGCTCGAAGGGAAGGGGCCCCGTCCCATATGGCTACACCTTC CASSSKGRGPVPYGYTF NA 17 TRBV9 few TRBJ1-2
TGTGCCAGCAGGACAGGTAATATGAACACTGAAGCTTTCTTT CASRTGNMNTEAFF NA 14 TRBV12-3/TRBV12-4 NA TRBJ1-1
TGTGCCAGTAGTTTCTCTGGACAGACGCCCCAGCATTTT CASSFSGQTPQHF NA 13 TRBV19 few TRBJ1-5
TGTGCCAGCCTCATCGGGGGCACCGGGGAGCTGTTTTTT CASLIGGTGELFF NA 13 TRBV6-2/TRBV6-3 few TRBJ2-2